This T cell receptor (beta chain) was obtained from a study of blood T cell repertoires in COVID-19. Study-wide context: Whether acute or convalescent, the COVID-19 samples came from the United States, Italy and Spain. T cells, B-cell-depleted T cells, or PBMCs supplied cDNA or gDNA.

The germline V and J ends were trimmed by 1 base and 0 bases, with 10 bases remaining between them. Germline V gene sequence: CDR1 LGHDT, CDR2 YNNKEL (reference sequence). The CDR3 spans 15 residues. In the original processing: Cell counts per sample came from amplifying reference gene primers. Using immunoSEQ multiplex PCR, the repertoire was profiled, and TCRdb retains in-frame clones only, with some absent. The DNA was the basis for D and trimming; V, J and clone size are from that table. The sample has about 340,000 clones; about 86% are singletons. In its sample, this clone was seen a few times. This clonotype was sampled from a man aged 25 to 40 with active or convalescent COVID-19. Sequences were obtained from peripheral blood. J is TRBJ2-7 and V is TRBV3-1 (or the pseudogene TRBV3-2), with D perhaps matching TRBD2 (6 bases). DNA of the CDR3: TGTGCCAGCAGCCAAGTCATCGGGGGCTCCTACGAGCAGTACTTC. It encodes CASSQVIGGSYEQYF.